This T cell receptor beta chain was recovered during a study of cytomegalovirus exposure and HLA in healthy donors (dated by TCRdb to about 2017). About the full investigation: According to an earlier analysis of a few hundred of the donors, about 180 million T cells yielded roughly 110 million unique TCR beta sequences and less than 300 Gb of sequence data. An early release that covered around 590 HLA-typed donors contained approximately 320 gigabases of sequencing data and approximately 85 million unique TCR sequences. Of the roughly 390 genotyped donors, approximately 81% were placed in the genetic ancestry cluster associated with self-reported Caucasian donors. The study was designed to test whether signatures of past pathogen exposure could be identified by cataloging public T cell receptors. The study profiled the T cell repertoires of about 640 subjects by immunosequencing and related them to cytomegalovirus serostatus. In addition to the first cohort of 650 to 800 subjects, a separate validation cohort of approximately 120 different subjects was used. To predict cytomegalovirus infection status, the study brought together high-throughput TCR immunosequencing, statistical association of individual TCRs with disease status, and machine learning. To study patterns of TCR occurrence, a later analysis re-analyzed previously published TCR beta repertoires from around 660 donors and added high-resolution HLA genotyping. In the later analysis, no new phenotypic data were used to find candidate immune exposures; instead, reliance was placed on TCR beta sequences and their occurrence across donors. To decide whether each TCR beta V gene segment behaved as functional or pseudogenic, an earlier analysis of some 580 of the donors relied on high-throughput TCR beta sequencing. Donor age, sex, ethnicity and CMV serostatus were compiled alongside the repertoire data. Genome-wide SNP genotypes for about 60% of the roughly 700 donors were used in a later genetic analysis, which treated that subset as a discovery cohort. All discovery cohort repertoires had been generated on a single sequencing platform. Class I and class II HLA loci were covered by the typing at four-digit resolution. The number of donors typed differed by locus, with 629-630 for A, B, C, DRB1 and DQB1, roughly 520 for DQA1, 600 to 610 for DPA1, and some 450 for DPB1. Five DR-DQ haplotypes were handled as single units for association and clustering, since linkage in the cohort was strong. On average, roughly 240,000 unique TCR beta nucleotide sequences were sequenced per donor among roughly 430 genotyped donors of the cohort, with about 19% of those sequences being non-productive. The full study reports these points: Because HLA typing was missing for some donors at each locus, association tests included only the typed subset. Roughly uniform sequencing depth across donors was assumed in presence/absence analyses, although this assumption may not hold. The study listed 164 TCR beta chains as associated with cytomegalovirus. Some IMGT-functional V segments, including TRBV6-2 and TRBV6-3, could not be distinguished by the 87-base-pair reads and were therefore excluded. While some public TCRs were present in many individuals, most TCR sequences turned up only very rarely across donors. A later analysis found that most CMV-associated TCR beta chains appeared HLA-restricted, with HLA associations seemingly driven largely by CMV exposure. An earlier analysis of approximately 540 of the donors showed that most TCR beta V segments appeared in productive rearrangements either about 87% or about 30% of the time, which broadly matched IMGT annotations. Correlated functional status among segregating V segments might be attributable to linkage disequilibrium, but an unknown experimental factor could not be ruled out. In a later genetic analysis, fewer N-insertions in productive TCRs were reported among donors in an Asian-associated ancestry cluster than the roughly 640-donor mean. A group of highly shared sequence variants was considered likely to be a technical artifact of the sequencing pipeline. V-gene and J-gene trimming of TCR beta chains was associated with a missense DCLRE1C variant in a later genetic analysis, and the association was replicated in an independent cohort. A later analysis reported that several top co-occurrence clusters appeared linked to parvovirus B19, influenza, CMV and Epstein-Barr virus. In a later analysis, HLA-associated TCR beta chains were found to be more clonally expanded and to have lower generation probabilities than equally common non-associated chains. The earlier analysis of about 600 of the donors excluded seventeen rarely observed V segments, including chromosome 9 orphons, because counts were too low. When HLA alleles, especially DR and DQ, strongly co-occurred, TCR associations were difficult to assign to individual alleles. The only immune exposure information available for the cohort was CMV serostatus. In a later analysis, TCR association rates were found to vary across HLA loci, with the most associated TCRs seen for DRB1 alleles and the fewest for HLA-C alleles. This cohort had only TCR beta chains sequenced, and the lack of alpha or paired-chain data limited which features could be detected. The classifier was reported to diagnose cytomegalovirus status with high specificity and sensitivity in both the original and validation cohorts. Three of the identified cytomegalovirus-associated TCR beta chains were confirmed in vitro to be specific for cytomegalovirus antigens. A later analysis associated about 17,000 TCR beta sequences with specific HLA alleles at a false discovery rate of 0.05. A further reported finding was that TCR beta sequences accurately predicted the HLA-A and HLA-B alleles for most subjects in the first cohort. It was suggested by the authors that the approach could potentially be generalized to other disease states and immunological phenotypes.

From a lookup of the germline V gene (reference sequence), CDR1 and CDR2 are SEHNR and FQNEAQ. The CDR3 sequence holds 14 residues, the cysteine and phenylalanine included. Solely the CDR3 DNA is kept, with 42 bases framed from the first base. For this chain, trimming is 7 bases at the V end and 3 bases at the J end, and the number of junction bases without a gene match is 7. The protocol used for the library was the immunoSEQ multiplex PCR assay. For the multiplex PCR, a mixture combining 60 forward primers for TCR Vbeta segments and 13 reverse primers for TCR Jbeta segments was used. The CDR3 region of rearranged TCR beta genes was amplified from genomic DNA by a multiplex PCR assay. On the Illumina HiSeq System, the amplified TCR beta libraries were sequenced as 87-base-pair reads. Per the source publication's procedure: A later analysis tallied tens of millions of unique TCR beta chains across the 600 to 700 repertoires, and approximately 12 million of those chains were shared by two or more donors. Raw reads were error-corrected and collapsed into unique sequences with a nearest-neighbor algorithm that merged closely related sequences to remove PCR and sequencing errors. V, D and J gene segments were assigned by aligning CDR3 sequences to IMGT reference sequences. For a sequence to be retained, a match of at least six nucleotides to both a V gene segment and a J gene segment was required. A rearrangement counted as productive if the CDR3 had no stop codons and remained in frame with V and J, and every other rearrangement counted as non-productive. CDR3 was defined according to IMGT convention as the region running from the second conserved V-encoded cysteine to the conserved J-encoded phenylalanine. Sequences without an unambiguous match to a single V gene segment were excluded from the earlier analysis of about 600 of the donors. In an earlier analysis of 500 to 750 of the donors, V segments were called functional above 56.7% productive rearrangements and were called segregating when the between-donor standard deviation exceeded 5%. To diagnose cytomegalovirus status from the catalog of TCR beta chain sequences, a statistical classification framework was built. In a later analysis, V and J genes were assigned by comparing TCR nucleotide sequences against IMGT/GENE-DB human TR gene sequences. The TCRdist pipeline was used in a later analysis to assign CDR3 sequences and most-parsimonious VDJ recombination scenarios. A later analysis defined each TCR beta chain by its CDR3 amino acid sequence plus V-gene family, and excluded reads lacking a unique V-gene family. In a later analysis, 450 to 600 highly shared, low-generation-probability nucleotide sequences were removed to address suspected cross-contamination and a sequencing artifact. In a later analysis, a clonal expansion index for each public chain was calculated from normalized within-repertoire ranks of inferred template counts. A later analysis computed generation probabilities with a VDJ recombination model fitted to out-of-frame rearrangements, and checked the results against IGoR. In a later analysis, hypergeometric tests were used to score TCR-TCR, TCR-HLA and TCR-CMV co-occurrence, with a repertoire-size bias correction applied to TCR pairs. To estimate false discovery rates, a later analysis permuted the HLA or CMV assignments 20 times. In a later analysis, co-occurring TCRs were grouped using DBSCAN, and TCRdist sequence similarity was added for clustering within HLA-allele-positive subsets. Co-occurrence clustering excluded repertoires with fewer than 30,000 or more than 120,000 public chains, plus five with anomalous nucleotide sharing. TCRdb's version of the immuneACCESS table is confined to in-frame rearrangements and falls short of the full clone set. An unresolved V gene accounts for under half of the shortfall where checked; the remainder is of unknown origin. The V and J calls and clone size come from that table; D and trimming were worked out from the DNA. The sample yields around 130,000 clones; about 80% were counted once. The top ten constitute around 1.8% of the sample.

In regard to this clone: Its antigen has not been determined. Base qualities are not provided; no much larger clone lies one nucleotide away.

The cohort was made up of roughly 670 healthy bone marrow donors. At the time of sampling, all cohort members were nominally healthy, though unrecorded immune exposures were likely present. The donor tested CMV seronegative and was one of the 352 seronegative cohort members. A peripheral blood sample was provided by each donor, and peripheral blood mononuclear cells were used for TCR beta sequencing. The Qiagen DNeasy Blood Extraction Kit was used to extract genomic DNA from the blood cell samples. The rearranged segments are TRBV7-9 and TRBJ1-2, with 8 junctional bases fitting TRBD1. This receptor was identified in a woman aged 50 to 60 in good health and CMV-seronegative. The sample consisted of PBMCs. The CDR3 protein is CASIRTGLDYGYTF. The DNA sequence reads TGTGCCAGCATCCGGACAGGGTTGGACTATGGCTACACCTTC.